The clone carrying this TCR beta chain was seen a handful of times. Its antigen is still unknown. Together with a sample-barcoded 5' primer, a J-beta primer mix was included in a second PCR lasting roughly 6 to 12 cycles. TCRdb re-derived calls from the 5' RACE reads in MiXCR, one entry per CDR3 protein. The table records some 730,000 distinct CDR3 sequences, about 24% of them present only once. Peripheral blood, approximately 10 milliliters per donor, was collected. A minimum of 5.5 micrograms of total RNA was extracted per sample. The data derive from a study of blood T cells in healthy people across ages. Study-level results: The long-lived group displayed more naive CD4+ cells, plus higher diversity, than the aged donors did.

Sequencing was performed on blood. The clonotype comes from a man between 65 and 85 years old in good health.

The CDR3, as DNA: TGTGCCAGCAGCTCAAACAGGGGAGGAGAGACCCAGTACTTC. It translates to CASSSNRGGETQYF. The V gene is TRBV7-7, the J gene TRBJ2-5, with D maybe TRBD1 (7 bases). CDR1 and CDR2 from the germline V gene are SSHAT and FNYEAQ (reference sequence). The length of the CDR3 is 14 residues. Trimming stripped 4 bases from V and 4 bases from J, with 13 bases between.